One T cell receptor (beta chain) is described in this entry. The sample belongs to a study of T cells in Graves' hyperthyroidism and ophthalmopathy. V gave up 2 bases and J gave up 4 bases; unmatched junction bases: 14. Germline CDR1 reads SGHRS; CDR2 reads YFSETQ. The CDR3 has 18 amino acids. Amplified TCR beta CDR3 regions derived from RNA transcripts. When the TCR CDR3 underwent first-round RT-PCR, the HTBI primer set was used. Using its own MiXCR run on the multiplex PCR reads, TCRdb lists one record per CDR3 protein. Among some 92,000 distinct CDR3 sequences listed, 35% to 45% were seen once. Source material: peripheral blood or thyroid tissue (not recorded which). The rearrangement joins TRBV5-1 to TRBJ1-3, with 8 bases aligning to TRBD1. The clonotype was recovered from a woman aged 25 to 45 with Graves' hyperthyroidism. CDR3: CASSFGDRSRSGGNTIYF. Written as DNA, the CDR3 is TGCGCCAGCAGCTTCGGGGACAGGAGTCGGTCGGGAGGAAACACCATATATTTT.